These 20 T cell receptor beta chains came from one sample sequenced in a study of T cells in Graves' hyperthyroidism and ophthalmopathy. Amplified TCR beta CDR3 regions came from RNA transcripts. Using the HTBI primer set, a first-round RT-PCR was run on the TCR CDR3. TCRdb itself ran the multiplex PCR reads through MiXCR, one entry per CDR3 protein. The table includes roughly 380,000 distinct CDR3 sequences, roughly 13% detected once. The sequencing input was blood. These receptors all stem from a woman under 30 with Graves' hyperthyroidism.

This clonotype was recorded at least ten times. The gene calls are TRBV7-3 and TRBJ2-1; a weak D match, TRBD1 (5 bases). Trimming stripped 3 bases from V and 4 bases from J, with 10 bases between. Germline loops: CDR1 SGHTA, CDR2 FQGTGA. The CDR3 totals 14 residues. CDR3 DNA: TGTGCCAGCAGCTTTGGGGCAGATTACAATGAGCAGTTCTTC. It codes for CASSFGADYNEQFF.

In its sample, this clonotype was seen many times. The V and J genes are TRBV30 and TRBJ2-1, with D possibly matching TRBD1 (6 bases). The CDR3 has 13 residues. Trimming took 8 bases from V and 5 from J, leaving 16 bases between them. Per the germline V gene, CDR1 is GTSNPN and CDR2 is SVGIG (reference sequence). CDR3 residues: CARGDTGDNEQFF. In nucleotides, the CDR3 is TGTGCCCGTGGGGACACAGGAGACAATGAGCAGTTCTTC. Full variable domain (rest looked up from reference TRBV30 and TRBJ2-1): SQTIHQWPATLVQPVGSPLSLECTVEGTSNPNLYWYRQAAGRGLQLLFYSVGIGQISSEVPQNLSASRPQDRQFILSSKKLLLSDSGFYLCARGDTGDNEQFFGPGTRLTVL.

The chain recombines TRBV28 with TRBJ2-7; unclear D gene. CDR1 is MDHEN, CDR2 SYDVKM, per germline. V lost 5 bases to trimming and J lost 5 bases, with 13 bases between them. CDR3 length: 13 amino acids. CDR3 sequence (DNA): TGTGCCAGCAGTCCCCCAACACACCACGAGCAGTACTTC. It translates to CASSPPTHHEQYF.

This clonotype was detected ten times or more. DNA for the CDR3: TGCAGTGCTAAAGGGCAGCCTCTAGCCAAAAACATTCAGTACTTC. Its translation is CSAKGQPLAKNIQYF. The chain combines TRBV20-1 with TRBJ2-4; no clear D gene. Germline lookup yields CDR1 DFQATT and CDR2 SNEGSKA (reference sequence). This CDR3 spans 15 amino acids. V was cut by 4 bases and J by 0 bases, with 13 bases left in between.

V usage is TRBV11-2 and J usage is TRBJ2-3; TRBD2 matches 9 bases. The CDR3 runs to 18 residues. Germline lookup yields CDR1 SGHAT and CDR2 FQNNGV. Germline trimming cut 4 bases from V and 3 bases from J; bases unmatched to any gene: 14. In DNA form, the CDR3 reads TGTGCCAGCAGCTCCCCCTTAGTAGCGGGAGTGGGGACAGATACGCAGTATTTT. Translation gives CASSSPLVAGVGTDTQYF.

This clonotype was seen many times. The chain carries TRBV28 and TRBJ2-7; 9 bases are shared with TRBD1. Germline lookup yields CDR1 MDHEN and CDR2 SYDVKM. V shed 5 bases and J 3 bases; nucleotides not matched to a gene: 11. The CDR3 is 16 amino acids. CDR3 in amino acids: CASSTVGGQGSYEQYF. Written as DNA, the CDR3 is TGTGCCAGCAGTACGGTCGGGGGACAGGGAAGCTACGAGCAGTACTTC.

The chain joins TRBV19 to TRBJ1-2, with D possibly matching TRBD1 (6 bases). The V gene lost 5 bases and the J gene lost 6 bases, with 13 bases spanning the gap. This CDR3 comprises 13 residues. Per germline, CDR1 LNHDA and CDR2 SQIVND (reference sequence). CDR3: CASSLGGHNGYTF. The CDR3 coding sequence is TGTGCCAGTAGTCTGGGGGGGCACAATGGCTACACCTTC.

The genes are TRBV5-1 and TRBJ2-7; 13 bases fit TRBD2. Germline CDR1 SGHRS, CDR2 YFSETQ. The CDR3 contains 16 residues. The V and J ends lost 0 bases and 5 bases, in that order; junction bases with no gene match: 5. The CDR3 nucleotides read TGCGCCAGCAGCTTGGCACTAGCGGGAGGGCTCGACGAGCAGTACTTC. It yields the protein CASSLALAGGLDEQYF.

In this sample, this clonotype turned up many times. V gene TRBV27 combines with J gene TRBJ2-7; the D call may be TRBD1 or TRBD2 (6 bases each). Trimming stripped 2 bases from V and 2 bases from J, with 10 bases between. CDR1 MNHEY and CDR2 SMNVEV come from the germline V gene (reference sequence). This CDR3 is built from 14 residues. The CDR3 loop is CASSLAEGAYEQYF. The CDR3 DNA sequence: TGTGCCAGCAGTTTAGCGGAGGGGGCCTACGAGCAGTACTTC.

The chain joins TRBV2 to TRBJ2-3; 10 bases are a match to TRBD1. In germline, CDR1 is SNHLY, CDR2 FYNNEI. The CDR3 totals 17 residues. Unmatched junction bases numbered 11, after V lost 6 bases and J lost 2 bases. The CDR3 DNA reads as TGTGCCAGCAGCCGTACTCCCGGGACAGGGGCCACAGATACGCAGTATTTT. Translated: CASSRTPGTGATDTQYF. Filled out from reference TRBV2 and TRBJ2-3, the complete variable domain reads EPEVTQTPSHQVTQMGQEVILRCVPISNHLYFYWYRQILGQKVEFLVSFYNNEISEKSEIFDDQFSVERPDGSNFTLKIRSTKLEDSAMYFCASSRTPGTGATDTQYFGPGTRLTVL.

The genes are TRBV27 and TRBJ2-7; D is unclear. V lost 3 bases and J 3 bases, leaving 12 bases between the germline ends. Germline V gives CDR1 MNHEY, CDR2 SMNVEV (reference sequence). This CDR3 has 14 residues. CDR3 amino acids: CASSFAGQIYEQYF. CDR3 bases: TGTGCCAGCAGTTTTGCCGGTCAGATCTACGAGCAGTACTTC.

V gene TRBV9 combines with J gene TRBJ2-1; no clear D gene. The V gene's germline CDR1 is SGDLS and CDR2 YYNGEE. V lost 4 bases, J lost 4 bases, and 9 bases lay in between. The CDR3 length is 13 residues. CDR3 sequence reads: CASSSDPYNEQFF. The CDR3 nucleotides read TGTGCCAGCAGCTCCGACCCATACAATGAGCAGTTCTTC.

This clonotype came up a few times. The rearrangement links TRBV3-1 to TRBJ2-3; a weak D match, TRBD1 (6 bases). CDR1 and CDR2 from the germline V gene are LGHDT and YNNKEL (reference sequence). V was shortened by 3 bases and J by 4 bases, with 11 bases between the two germline ends. The length of the CDR3 is 14 residues. The CDR3 protein is CASSHRGRADTQYF. DNA of the CDR3: TGTGCCAGCAGCCACAGGGGTAGGGCAGATACGCAGTATTTT.

The table lists this clonotype with many counts. The V and J genes are TRBV7-2 and TRBJ2-3; TRBD2 matches 8 bases. Germline V gives CDR1 SGHTA, CDR2 FQGNSA. The CDR3 has 19 amino acids. The J segment lost 1 base and the V segment lost 4 bases, leaving 16 bases of the junction unmatched. This chain's CDR3 is CASSSSPKSGSRRTDTQYF. DNA for the CDR3: TGTGCCAGCAGCTCAAGCCCTAAAAGCGGGAGTCGTCGCACAGATACGCAGTATTTT.

This clonotype was recorded at least ten times. The rearrangement links TRBV27 to TRBJ1-5, with D hard to call. The CDR3 sequence is 12 residues long. Trimming removed 3 bases at V and 4 bases at J, with 4 bases between. CDR1 is MNHEY and CDR2 is SMNVEV in the germline V gene (reference sequence). The CDR3 coding sequence is TGTGCCAGCAGTTTTCGAAATCAGCCCCAGCATTTT. As protein: CASSFRNQPQHF.

A note on this clonotype: Relative to the germline gene, one junction end is altered; a read error may explain this. The gene calls are TRBV30 and TRBJ2-2; 7 bases are a match to TRBD2. From germline, CDR1 is GTSNPN and CDR2 SVGIG (reference sequence). This CDR3 is 11 amino acids long. The CDR3 coding sequence is TGTGCCTGGCTAGCGGCCGGGGAGCTGCTTTTT. This gives the protein CAWLAAGELLF.

The V gene is TRBV20-1, the J gene TRBJ2-1; TRBD2 agrees at 11 bases. The CDR3 sequence is 18 residues long. CDR1 and CDR2 from the germline V gene are DFQATT and SNEGSKA (reference sequence). V trimming: 4 bases; J trimming: 4 bases; junction bases outside the gene matches: 15. The CDR3 sequence: CSAKGGTPSGRPYNEQFF. The CDR3 nucleotides read TGCAGTGCTAAAGGGGGCACGCCTAGCGGGAGGCCTTACAATGAGCAGTTCTTC.

The sample holds many counts of this clonotype. V gene TRBV12-3 or TRBV12-4 combines with J gene TRBJ1-5, with no clear D. The CDR3 sequence is 13 residues long. V gave up 4 bases and J gave up 0 bases, with 4 bases separating them. CDR3 DNA sequence: TGTGCCAGCAGTTCCAATAGCAATCAGCCCCAGCATTTT. It specifies CASSSNSNQPQHF.

This clonotype has ten or more counts. The rearrangement uses TRBV2 and TRBJ1-1; D possibly corresponds to TRBD1 (6 bases). The CDR3 extends over 13 amino acids. V was clipped by 8 bases and J by 8 bases, with 18 bases between them. Germline values: CDR1 SNHLY, CDR2 FYNNEI. CDR3 in amino acids: CASGGLPGHEAFF. The CDR3 DNA follows: TGTGCCAGCGGTGGGCTTCCGGGACACGAAGCTTTCTTT.

This clonotype was counted at least ten times. The rearrangement joins TRBV5-1 to TRBJ2-1; D unresolved. This CDR3 spans 18 amino acids. CDR1 and CDR2 from the germline V gene are SGHRS and YFSETQ. V lost 0 bases, J lost 0 bases, and 16 bases lay in between. CDR3 DNA sequence: TGCGCCAGCAGCTTGGCGCCTGGATCGGTTAGCTCCTACAATGAGCAGTTCTTC. It yields the protein CASSLAPGSVSSYNEQFF.